The source of this T cell receptor beta chain is a study of siplizumab effects on memory and regulatory T cells. Points from the study as a whole: Naive or memory phenotype was unassignable for roughly 75-95% of proliferating CD4+ or CD8+ clones. The Treg-derived share of mappable alloreactive CD4+ clones averaged 68.8% with siplizumab and over 25% in controls. It seemed that naive T cells were more diverse than memory cells and were major contributors to the alloresponse. A small minority of alloreactive clones were mapped to unstimulated subsets.

Comment on this clone: The target antigen is unknown.

Clones were read by immunoSEQ multiplex PCR, and TCRdb kept only the in-frame ones, dropping some. The table records roughly 120,000 clones, 90% to 95% of them present only once. The CDR3 is made up of 13 amino acids. V was pared by 4 bases and J by 9 bases, with 14 bases between. The germline gives CDR1 SGHNT, CDR2 YYREEE (reference sequence). The chain has TRBV5-4 and TRBJ2-1; no clear D gene. The sequencing sample was made of non-Treg CD4+ T cells sorted from blood. The receptor comes from a human donor in good health. DNA for the CDR3: TGTGCCAGCAGCCCTCAAGAGGACGGTGAGCAGTTCTTC. Protein sequence: CASSPQEDGEQFF.